What follows is one T cell receptor (beta chain) and its context. The record originates from a study of CD8 T cells in Susac syndrome. Random hexamers served to reverse transcribe roughly 0.5 to 1 ug RNA. Multiplex PCR with immunoSEQ amplified the TCR beta CDR3 across 54 Vbeta and 13 Jbeta. TCRdb redid the calling of the immunoSEQ multiplex PCR reads with MiXCR, one entry per CDR3 protein. Of 250,000 to 300,000 distinct CDR3 sequences in the sample, roughly 81% are singletons; the top ten hold around 0.12%. The germline CDR1 and CDR2 sequences are SNHLY and FYNNEI. This CDR3 has 15 amino acids. Losses at the gene ends were 6 bases for V and 0 bases for J; bases not matched to a gene: 4.

This receptor was taken from a human donor with multiple sclerosis. The specimen sequenced was CD8+ T cells from PBMCs. V usage is TRBV2 and J usage is TRBJ2-7, with 11 bases fitting TRBD2. Written as DNA, the CDR3 is TGTGCCAGCAGAGAAACTAGCGGGAGCTCCTACGAGCAGTACTTC. Encoded protein: CASRETSGSSYEQYF.